This entry is about one TCR beta chain. V dropped 2 bases and J dropped 2; count of bases not matched to a gene: 4. CDR1 and CDR2 (germline): SGDLS, YYNGEE. CDR3 length: 15 residues. The record originates from a study of blood T cell repertoires in COVID-19. Study information: Italy, Spain and the United States were the sources of the convalescent and acute COVID-19 samples.

Seattle participants joined during active infection and were tracked over time. Per the study methods: Counts of nucleated cells, estimated from reference gene primer amplification, were obtained. Assay: immunoSEQ multiplex PCR; the TCRdb copy retains only in-frame clones and omits some. That table is the source of V, J and clone size, and D and trimming were worked out from the DNA. The sample lists around 60,000 clones; around 82% were seen once. This chain uses TRBV9 with TRBJ1-5, with 7 bases that match TRBD1. The source is a man aged 55 to 69 with COVID-19, enrolled during active disease. Sequencing input: peripheral blood. CDR3 in amino acids: CASSVSGTGNQPQHF. The DNA of the CDR3 is TGTGCCAGCAGCGTCTCCGGGACAGGCAATCAGCCCCAGCATTTT.